Following are 21 T cell receptor beta chains from one sample sequenced in a study of cytomegalovirus exposure and HLA in healthy donors (dated by TCRdb to about 2017). Receptors were amplified or captured by the immunoSEQ multiplex PCR assay. TCRdb took this table from immuneACCESS and kept in-frame rearrangements with V and J called. Such tables lack part of the clones; where checked against another copy, unresolved V genes explain under half of the gap, and the rest is unexplained. The sample table contains 120,000 to 150,000 clones; only one count was recorded for 80% to 90% of them. The ten largest clones capture approximately 8.5% of the sample. Sequenced input: PBMCs. Receptors originate from a woman aged 18-29 years in good health and CMV-seropositive.

This clone appeared a single time. The chain is built from TRBV4-3 and TRBJ2-1; 7 nucleotides line up with TRBD1. The CDR3 spans 14 residues. With V trimmed by 4 bases and J by 12 bases, 12 bases remained unmatched. Germline V lookup: CDR1 LGHNA, CDR2 YSLEER. The CDR3 loop reads CASSPPGTAFGQFF. The CDR3 DNA is TGCGCCAGCAGCCCACCCGGGACAGCTTTCGGGCAGTTCTTC.

The chain recombines TRBV30 with TRBJ1-1; 7 bases fit TRBD1. Germline V gene lookup returns CDR1 GTSNPN and CDR2 SVGIG (reference sequence). V lost 0 bases to trimming and J lost 5 bases; unmatched junction nucleotides: 15. CDR3 length equals 17 residues. The CDR3 loop reads CAWSVKRQGVWGTEAFF. DNA for the CDR3: TGTGCCTGGAGTGTAAAGCGGCAGGGGGTTTGGGGTACTGAAGCTTTCTTT.

The chain carries TRBV7-9 and TRBJ2-2; D unclear. Trimming cost V 7 bases and J 7 bases, with 10 bases left between them. This CDR3 is built from 12 residues. Germline-derived CDR1 and CDR2 are SEHNR and FQNEAQ (reference sequence). The CDR3 DNA follows: TGTGCCAGCACTAGAGGTGGCGGGGAGCTGTTTTTT. It codes for CASTRGGGELFF.

The rearrangement uses TRBV27 and TRBJ1-3; a possible D gene is TRBD1 (5 bases). Germline CDR1 reads MNHEY; CDR2 reads SMNVEV (reference sequence). V lost 5 bases to trimming and J lost 2 bases, with 16 bases between them. The CDR3 spans 16 residues. CDR3 sequence: CASSPYPGPTGNTIYF. The CDR3 coding sequence is TGTGCCAGCAGTCCATACCCAGGGCCTACTGGAAACACCATATATTTT.

This rearrangement joins TRBV27 to TRBJ2-7; TRBD2 aligns across 7 bases. Germline lookup yields CDR1 MNHEY and CDR2 SMNVEV (reference sequence). The CDR3 spans 15 residues. The ends lost 3 bases at V and 0 bases at J; junction bases unmatched: 5. The CDR3 protein is CASSFGGGSSYEQYF. CDR3 DNA: TGTGCCAGCAGTTTTGGGGGAGGGAGCTCCTACGAGCAGTACTTC.

The chain has TRBV7-9 and TRBJ1-2; D is possibly TRBD1 (5 bases). Trimming shortened V by 7 bases and J by 4 bases, and 22 bases separated the two germline ends. Germline V CDR1 and CDR2: SEHNR, FQNEAQ (reference sequence). CDR3 length: 16 amino acids. This CDR3 is CASTRLVQGSSYGYTF. CDR3 nucleotide sequence: TGTGCCAGCACCCGGCTTGTCCAGGGTTCATCCTATGGCTACACCTTC. The full variable domain, in which reference TRBV7-9 and TRBJ1-2 provide the parts outside the CDR3, is DTGVSQNPRHKITKRGQNVTFRCDPISEHNRLYWYRQTLGQGPEFLTYFQNEAQLEKSRLLSDRFSAERPKGSFSTLEIQRTEQGDSAMYLCASTRLVQGSSYGYTFGSGTRLTVV.

The CDR3 sequence: CASSLQGGSGELFF. The CDR3 nucleotides are TGTGCCAGCAGTTTACAGGGAGGTAGCGGGGAGCTGTTTTTT. The V and J genes are TRBV28 and TRBJ2-2; D is perhaps TRBD2 (6 bases). V gave up 2 bases and J gave up 7 bases, with 11 bases separating them. The germline gives CDR1 MDHEN, CDR2 SYDVKM. This CDR3 spans 14 amino acids.

The CDR3 bases are TGCAGCGTTGACGGCGGGACTAGCGCTCCTAATGAGCAGTACTTC. Its protein is CSVDGGTSAPNEQYF. The V call is TRBV29-1, the J call TRBJ2-7; 10 bases fit TRBD2. The CDR3 runs to 15 residues. Germline V CDR1 and CDR2: SQVTM, ANQGSEA. The V gene end was trimmed by 3 bases and the J gene end by 7 bases; junction bases not matched to a gene: 12.

This clone has a single count. In nucleotides, the CDR3 is TGTGCCTGGAGACCAACTAGTCAAGAGACCCAGTACTTC. Translated: CAWRPTSQETQYF. The gene calls are TRBV30 and TRBJ2-5; weak D call: TRBD2 (5 bases). Per the germline V gene, CDR1 is GTSNPN and CDR2 is SVGIG (reference sequence). V lost 3 bases and J 2 bases, leaving 10 bases between the germline ends. This CDR3 comprises 13 residues.

V and J are TRBV5-5 and TRBJ1-6, with 9 positions matching TRBD1. The CDR3 covers 19 residues. Germline values: CDR1 SGHKS, CDR2 YYEKEE (reference sequence). The trim removed 0 bases at V and 6 bases at J, leaving 13 bases unmatched. CDR3 nucleotides: TGTGCCAGCAGCTTGGGGGCTCCAGTACAGGGGGCGATTAATTCACCCCTCCACTTT. It specifies CASSLGAPVQGAINSPLHF.

Written as DNA, the CDR3 is TGTGCCAGCAGCGTAGATGAGACAGGGCTCGGCGAGCAGTACTTC. Its translation is CASSVDETGLGEQYF. The chain employs TRBV9 and TRBJ2-7, with 7 bases aligning to TRBD1. Germline trimming cut 0 bases from V and 6 bases from J; bases unmatched to any gene: 9. CDR1 is SGDLS and CDR2 is YYNGEE in the germline V gene. This CDR3 is 15 amino acids long. The full variable domain, its missing parts supplied by reference TRBV9 and TRBJ2-7, is DSGVTQTPKHLITATGQRVTLRCSPRSGDLSVYWYQQSLDQGLQFLIQYYNGEERAKGNILERFSAQQFPDLHSELNLSSLELGDSALYFCASSVDETGLGEQYFGPGTRLTVT.

This clone has just a few counts. J is TRBJ1-1 and V is TRBV28; no clear D gene. Germline V gives CDR1 MDHEN, CDR2 SYDVKM. The length of the CDR3 is 11 residues. CDR3 residues: CASLEGTEAFF. The CDR3 region has the DNA TGTGCGTCCTTGGAGGGTACTGAAGCTTTCTTT.

The chain joins TRBV19 to TRBJ2-3; 9 nucleotides match TRBD2. Germline CDR1 and CDR2: LNHDA and SQIVND (reference sequence). V was pared by 7 bases and J by 3 bases, with 2 bases of the junction left unmatched. The CDR3 consists of 13 residues. CDR3 amino acids: CASKLAGTDTQYF. The CDR3 region has the DNA TGTGCCAGTAAGCTAGCGGGAACAGATACGCAGTATTTT. The entire variable domain, with the rest obtained from reference TRBV19 and TRBJ2-3, is as follows: DGGITQSPKYLFRKEGQNVTLSCEQNLNHDAMYWYRQDPGQGLRLIYYSQIVNDFQKGDIAEGYSVSREKKESFPLTVTSAQKNPTAFYLCASKLAGTDTQYFGPGTRLTVL.

The chain joins TRBV29-1 to TRBJ1-2, with D possibly being TRBD1 (6 bases). The CDR3 extends over 13 amino acids. The V gene's germline CDR1 is SQVTM and CDR2 ANQGSEA. Trimming took off 7 bases at V and 4 bases at J, with 16 bases between the two ends. This CDR3 is CSAGTGGAYGYTF. DNA for the CDR3: TGCAGCGCGGGCACGGGGGGGGCCTATGGCTACACCTTC.

The CDR3, as DNA: TGTGCCAGCAGCGTGGGACAGGGTTACGGGGAGCTGTTTTTT. This sequence encodes CASSVGQGYGELFF. The chain recombines TRBV7-2 with TRBJ2-2; 9 positions match TRBD1. The germline V gene encodes CDR1 SGHTA and CDR2 FQGNSA. This CDR3 region has 14 residues. Germline trimming cut 5 bases from V and 7 bases from J; bases unmatched to any gene: 5.

The chain recombines TRBV5-1 with TRBJ1-2, with D maybe TRBD1 (6 bases). The CDR3 extends over 12 amino acids. Germline V gene sequence: CDR1 SGHRS, CDR2 YFSETQ. The V end was cut by 4 bases, the J end by 8 bases, with 12 bases between. The CDR3 DNA sequence: TGCGCCAGCAGCATACAGGGCTTCGGCTACACCTTC. It specifies CASSIQGFGYTF.

The rearrangement links TRBV7-2 to TRBJ1-1; 8 bases match TRBD1. This CDR3 spans 13 amino acids. With 3 bases clipped from V and 3 bases from J, the junction kept 0 bases outside the gene matches. CDR1 is SGHTA and CDR2 is FQGNSA in the germline V gene. The CDR3 protein is CASSLTGDTEAFF. The CDR3 DNA sequence: TGTGCCAGCAGCTTGACAGGGGACACTGAAGCTTTCTTT.

This clone was counted a single time. V and J are TRBV7-9 and TRBJ2-3; TRBD2 is a possible D gene (6 bases). The CDR3 length is 15 residues. The V gene's germline CDR1 is SEHNR and CDR2 FQNEAQ (reference sequence). Trimming stripped 1 base from V and 0 bases from J, with 8 bases between. Here the CDR3 DNA reads TGTGCCAGCAGCTTAGTACGGGGGAGCACAGATACGCAGTATTTT. Translation gives CASSLVRGSTDTQYF.

In the case of this clone: The sample carries other DNA sequences with the same CDR3. The chain has TRBV6-5 and TRBJ2-3; possible D gene TRBD2, 5 bases. The CDR3 totals 13 residues. V dropped 0 bases and J dropped 6 bases, with 7 bases sitting between them. The germline V gene encodes CDR1 MNHEY and CDR2 SVGAGI. As DNA, the CDR3 is TGTGCCAGCAGTTACTCGCGCGGGGATACGCAGTATTTT. Protein product: CASSYSRGDTQYF.

Only one count was recorded for this clone. The chain carries TRBV10-3 and TRBJ2-2, with TRBD1 identical over 8 bases. The junction had 7 bases not matched to a gene; V was cut back by 11 bases and J by 5 bases. This CDR3 is 13 amino acids long. CDR1 and CDR2 (germline): ENHRY, SYGVKD. As DNA, the CDR3 is TGTGCCGTGACAGGGGTTAGGACCGGGGAGCTGTTTTTT. It translates to CAVTGVRTGELFF.

In its sample, this clone was seen once. The chain links TRBV7-2 to TRBJ2-3; possible D gene TRBD2, 5 bases. Germline V gene sequence: CDR1 SGHTA, CDR2 FQGNSA. V shed 5 bases and J shed 0 bases, with 18 bases lying between them. The CDR3 contains 17 residues. CDR3 sequence: CASSRHSARTSTDTQYF. CDR3 bases: TGTGCCAGCAGCCGTCATAGCGCGCGAACTAGCACAGATACGCAGTATTTT.